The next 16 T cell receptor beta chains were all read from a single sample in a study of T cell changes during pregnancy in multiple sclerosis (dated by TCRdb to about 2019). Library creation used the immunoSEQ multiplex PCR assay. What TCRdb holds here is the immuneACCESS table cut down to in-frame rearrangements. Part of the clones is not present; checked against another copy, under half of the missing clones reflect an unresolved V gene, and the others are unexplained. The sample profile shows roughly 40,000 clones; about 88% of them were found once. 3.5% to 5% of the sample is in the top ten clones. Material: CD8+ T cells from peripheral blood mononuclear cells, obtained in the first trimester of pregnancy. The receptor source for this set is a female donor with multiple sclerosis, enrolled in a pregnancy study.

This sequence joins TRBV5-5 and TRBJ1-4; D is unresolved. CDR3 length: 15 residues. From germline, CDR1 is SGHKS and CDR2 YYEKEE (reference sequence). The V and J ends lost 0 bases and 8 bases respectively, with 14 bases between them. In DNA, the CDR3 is TGTGCCAGCAGCTTGGCTGGGCAGCTTAGAGAAAAACTGTTTTTT. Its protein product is CASSLAGQLREKLFF. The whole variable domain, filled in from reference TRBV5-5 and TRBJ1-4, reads DAGVTQSPTHLIKTRGQQVTLRCSPISGHKSVSWYQQVLGQGPQFIFQYYEKEERGRGNFPDRFSARQFPNYSSELNVNALLLGDSALYLCASSLAGQLREKLFFGSGTQLSVL.

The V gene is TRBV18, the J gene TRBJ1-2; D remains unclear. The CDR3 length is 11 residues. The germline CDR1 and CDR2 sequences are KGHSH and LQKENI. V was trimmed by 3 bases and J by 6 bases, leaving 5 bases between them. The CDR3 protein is CASSPNNGYTF. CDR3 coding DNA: TGTGCCAGCTCACCCAACAATGGCTACACCTTC. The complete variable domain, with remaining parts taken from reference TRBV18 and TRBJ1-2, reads NAGVMQNPRHLVRRRGQEARLRCSPMKGHSHVYWYRQLPEEGLKFMVYLQKENIIDESGMPKERFSAEFPKEGPSILRIQQVVRGDSAAYFCASSPNNGYTFGSGTRLTVV.

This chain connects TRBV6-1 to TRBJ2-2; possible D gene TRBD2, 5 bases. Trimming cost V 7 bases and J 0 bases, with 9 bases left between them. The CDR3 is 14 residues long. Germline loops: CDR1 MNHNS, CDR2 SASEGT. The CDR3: CASTGMTNTGELFF. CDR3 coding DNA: TGTGCCAGCACGGGGATGACGAACACCGGGGAGCTGTTTTTT.

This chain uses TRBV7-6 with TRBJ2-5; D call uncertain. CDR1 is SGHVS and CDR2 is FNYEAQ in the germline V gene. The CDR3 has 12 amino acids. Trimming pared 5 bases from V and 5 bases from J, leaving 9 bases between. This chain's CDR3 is CASSPSWETQYF. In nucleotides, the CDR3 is TGTGCCAGCAGCCCTAGTTGGGAGACCCAGTACTTC. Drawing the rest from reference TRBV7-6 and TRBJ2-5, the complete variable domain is GAGVSQSPRYKVTKRGQDVALRCDPISGHVSLYWYRQALGQGPEFLTYFNYEAQQDKSGLPNDRFSAERPEGSISTLTIQRTEQRDSAMYRCASSPSWETQYFGPGTRLLVL.

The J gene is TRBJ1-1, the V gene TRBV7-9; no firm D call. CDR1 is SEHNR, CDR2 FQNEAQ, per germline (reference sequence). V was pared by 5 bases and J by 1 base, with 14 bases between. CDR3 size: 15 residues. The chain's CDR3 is CASSPRERPNTEAFF. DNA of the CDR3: TGTGCCAGCAGCCCCCGGGAAAGACCGAACACTGAAGCTTTCTTT.

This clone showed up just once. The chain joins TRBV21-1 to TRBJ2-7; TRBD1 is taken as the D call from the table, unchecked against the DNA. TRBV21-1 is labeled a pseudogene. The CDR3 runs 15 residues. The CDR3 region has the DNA TGTGCCAGCAGCACATCCCAGACAGATACCTACGAGCAGTACTTC. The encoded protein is CASSTSQTDTYEQYF.

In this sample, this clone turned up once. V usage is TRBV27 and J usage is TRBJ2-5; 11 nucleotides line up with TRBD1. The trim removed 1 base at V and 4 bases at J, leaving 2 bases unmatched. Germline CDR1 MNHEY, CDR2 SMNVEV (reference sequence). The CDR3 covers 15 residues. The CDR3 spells CASSLWGTGGETQYF. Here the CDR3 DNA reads TGTGCCAGCAGTTTATGGGGGACAGGGGGAGAGACCCAGTACTTC.

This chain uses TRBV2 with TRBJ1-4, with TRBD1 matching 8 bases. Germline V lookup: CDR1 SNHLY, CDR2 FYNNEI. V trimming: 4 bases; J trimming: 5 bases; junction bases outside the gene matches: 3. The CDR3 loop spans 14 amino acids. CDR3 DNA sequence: TGTGCCAGCAGTGGACAGGGGAGGAATGAAAAACTGTTTTTT. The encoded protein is CASSGQGRNEKLFF.

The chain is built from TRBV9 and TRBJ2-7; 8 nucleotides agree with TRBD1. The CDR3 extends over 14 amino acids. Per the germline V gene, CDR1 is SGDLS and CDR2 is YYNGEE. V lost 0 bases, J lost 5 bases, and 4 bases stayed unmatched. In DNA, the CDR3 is TGTGCCAGCAGCGTAGACAGGGGGTTTAACGAGCAGTACTTC. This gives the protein CASSVDRGFNEQYF.

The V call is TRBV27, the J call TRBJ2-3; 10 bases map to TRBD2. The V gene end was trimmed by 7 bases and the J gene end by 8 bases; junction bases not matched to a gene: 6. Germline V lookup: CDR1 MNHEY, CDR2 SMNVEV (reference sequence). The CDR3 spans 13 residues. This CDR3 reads CASNLAGDGTQYF. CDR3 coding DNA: TGTGCCAGCAACCTAGCGGGGGATGGTACGCAGTATTTT.

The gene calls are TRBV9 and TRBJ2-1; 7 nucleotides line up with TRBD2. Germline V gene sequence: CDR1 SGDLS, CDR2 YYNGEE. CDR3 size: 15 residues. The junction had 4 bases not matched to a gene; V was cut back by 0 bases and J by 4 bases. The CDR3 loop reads CASSVGGGTYNEQFF. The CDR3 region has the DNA TGTGCCAGCAGCGTAGGCGGGGGAACATACAATGAGCAGTTCTTC.

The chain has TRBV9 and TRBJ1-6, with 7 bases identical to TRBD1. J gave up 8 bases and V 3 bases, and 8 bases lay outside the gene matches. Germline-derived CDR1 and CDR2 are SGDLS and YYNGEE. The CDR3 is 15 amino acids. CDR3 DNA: TGTGCCAGCAGCGCCACAGGGGAAAGGGATTCACCCCTCCACTTT. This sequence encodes CASSATGERDSPLHF.

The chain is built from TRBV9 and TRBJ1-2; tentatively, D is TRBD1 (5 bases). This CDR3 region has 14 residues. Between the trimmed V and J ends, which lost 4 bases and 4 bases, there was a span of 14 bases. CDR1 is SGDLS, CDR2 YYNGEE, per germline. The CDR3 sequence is CASSPWGGGYGYTF. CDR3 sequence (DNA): TGTGCCAGCAGCCCGTGGGGGGGTGGCTATGGCTACACCTTC.

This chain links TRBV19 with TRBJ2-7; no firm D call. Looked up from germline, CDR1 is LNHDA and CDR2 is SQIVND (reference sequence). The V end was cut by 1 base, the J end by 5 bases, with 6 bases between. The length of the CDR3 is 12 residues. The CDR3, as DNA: TGTGCCAGTAGTATAGGGGCAAACGAGCAGTACTTC. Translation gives CASSIGANEQYF.

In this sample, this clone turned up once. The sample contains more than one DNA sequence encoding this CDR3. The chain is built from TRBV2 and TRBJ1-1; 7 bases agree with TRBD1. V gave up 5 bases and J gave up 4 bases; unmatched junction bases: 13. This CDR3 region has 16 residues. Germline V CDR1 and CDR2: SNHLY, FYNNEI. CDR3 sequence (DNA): TGTGCCAGCAGTTACCGGGACAGAGAAGGGAGCACTGAAGCTTTCTTT. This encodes CASSYRDREGSTEAFF.

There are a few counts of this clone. The CDR3 loop is CASSPGGSSGWYYGYTF. The DNA of the CDR3 is TGTGCCAGCAGCCCTGGGGGGAGTTCTGGATGGTACTATGGCTACACCTTC. The rearrangement links TRBV7-9 to TRBJ1-2, with D possibly being TRBD1 (5 bases). The CDR3 is made up of 17 amino acids. V dropped 5 bases and J dropped 3 bases, with 22 bases sitting between them. CDR1 and CDR2 from the germline V gene are SEHNR and FQNEAQ (reference sequence).